What follows describes a single T cell receptor (beta chain). Its specificity is not known. Germline V CDR1 and CDR2: SEHNR, FQNEAQ (reference sequence). V lost 1 base and J lost 6, with 3 bases in between. This CDR3 contains 11 residues. The protocol was immunoSEQ multiplex PCR, while the TCRdb copy is restricted to in-frame clones and leaves out a portion. The sample shows just under 45,000 clones, around three quarters of them seen only once. No patient escaped relapse after autologous stem cell transplantation, and brentuximab vedotin exposure varied. Reported best responses ranged across complete response, partial response or progressive disease. The sample is drawn from a study of PD-1 blockade in classical Hodgkin lymphoma. Regarding the study as a whole: According to reports, newly diagnosed patients had lower baseline TCR diversity than healthy donors, and relapsed/refractory patients had lower baseline TCR diversity still.

The sequence derives from a human donor with classical Hodgkin lymphoma. The sequencing here drew on peripheral blood mononuclear cells (PBMCs), taken before the second cycle of nivolumab. V and J are TRBV7-9 and TRBJ1-1; no clear D gene. The CDR3 region has the DNA TGTGCCAGCAGCTTAGATCCTGAAGCTTTCTTT. Its protein product is CASSLDPEAFF.